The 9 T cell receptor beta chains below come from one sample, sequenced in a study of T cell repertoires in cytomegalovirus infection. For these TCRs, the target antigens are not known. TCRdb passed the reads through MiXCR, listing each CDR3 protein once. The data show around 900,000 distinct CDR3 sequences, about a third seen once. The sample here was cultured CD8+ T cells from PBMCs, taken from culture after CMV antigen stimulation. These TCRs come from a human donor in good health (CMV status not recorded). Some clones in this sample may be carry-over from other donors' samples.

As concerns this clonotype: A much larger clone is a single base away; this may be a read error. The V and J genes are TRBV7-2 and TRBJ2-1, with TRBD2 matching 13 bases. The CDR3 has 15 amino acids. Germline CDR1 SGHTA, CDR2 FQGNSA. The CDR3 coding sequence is TGTGTCAGCAGCCGGACTAGCGGGAGCCACAATGAGCAGTTCTTC. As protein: CVSSRTSGSHNEQFF.

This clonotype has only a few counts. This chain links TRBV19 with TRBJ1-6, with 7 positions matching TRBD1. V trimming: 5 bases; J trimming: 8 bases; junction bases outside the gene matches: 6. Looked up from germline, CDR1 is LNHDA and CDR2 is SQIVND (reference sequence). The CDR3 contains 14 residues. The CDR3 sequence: CASSAGTVYSPLHF. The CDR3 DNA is TGTGCCAGTAGTGCCGGGACAGTGTATTCACCCCTCCACTTT.

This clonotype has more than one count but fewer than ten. The DNA for the CDR3 is TGTGCCACCAGTGATCCGGACAGGGCGAACACCGGGGAGCTGTTTTTT. Translation gives CATSDPDRANTGELFF. The chain carries TRBV24-1 and TRBJ2-2, with 8 bases lining up with TRBD1. The ends lost 3 bases at V and 0 bases at J; junction bases unmatched: 2. The CDR3 runs 16 residues. Germline V gene data show CDR1 as KGHDR and CDR2 as SFDVKD.

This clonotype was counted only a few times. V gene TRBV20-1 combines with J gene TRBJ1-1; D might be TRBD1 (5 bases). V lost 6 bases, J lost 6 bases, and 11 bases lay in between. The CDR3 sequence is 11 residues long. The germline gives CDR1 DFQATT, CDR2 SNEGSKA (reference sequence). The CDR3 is CSAPGGAEAFF. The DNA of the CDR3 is TGCAGTGCCCCTGGGGGGGCTGAAGCTTTCTTT.

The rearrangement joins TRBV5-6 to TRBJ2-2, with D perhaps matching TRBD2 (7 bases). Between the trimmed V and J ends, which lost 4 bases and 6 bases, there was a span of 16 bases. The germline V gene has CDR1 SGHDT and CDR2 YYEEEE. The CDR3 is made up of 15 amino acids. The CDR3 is CASSHPGGAAGELFF. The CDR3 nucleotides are TGTGCCAGCAGCCACCCGGGGGGCGCCGCCGGGGAGCTGTTTTTT. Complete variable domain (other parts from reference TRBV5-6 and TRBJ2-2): DAGVTQSPTHLIKTRGQQVTLRCSPKSGHDTVSWYQQALGQGPQFIFQYYEEEERQRGNFPDRFSGHQFPNYSSELNVNALLLGDSALYLCASSHPGGAAGELFFGEGSRLTVL.

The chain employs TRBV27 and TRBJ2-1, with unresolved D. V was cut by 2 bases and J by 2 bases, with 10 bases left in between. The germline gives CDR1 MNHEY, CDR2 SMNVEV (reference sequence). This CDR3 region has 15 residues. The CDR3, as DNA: TGTGCCAGCAGTTTAAGGGCAACCCCCTACAATGAGCAGTTCTTC. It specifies CASSLRATPYNEQFF.

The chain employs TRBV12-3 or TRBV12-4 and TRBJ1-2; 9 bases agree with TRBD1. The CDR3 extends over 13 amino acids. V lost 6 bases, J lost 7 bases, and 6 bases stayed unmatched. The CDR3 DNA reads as TGTGCCAGCAGCTGGACAGGGGTTGGTGGCTACACCTTC. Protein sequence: CASSWTGVGGYTF.

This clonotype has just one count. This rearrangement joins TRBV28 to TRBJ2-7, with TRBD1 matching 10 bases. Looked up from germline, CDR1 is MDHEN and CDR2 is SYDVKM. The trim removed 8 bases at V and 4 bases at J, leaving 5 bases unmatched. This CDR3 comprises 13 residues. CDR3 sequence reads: CASADRGNYEQYV. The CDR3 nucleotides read TGTGCCAGCGCGGACAGGGGGAATTACGAGCAGTACGTC.

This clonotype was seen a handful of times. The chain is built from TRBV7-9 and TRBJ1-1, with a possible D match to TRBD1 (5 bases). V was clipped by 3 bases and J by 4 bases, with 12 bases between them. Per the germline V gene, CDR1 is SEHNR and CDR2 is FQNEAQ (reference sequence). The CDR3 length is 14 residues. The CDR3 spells CASSFMQGGTEAFF. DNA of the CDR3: TGTGCCAGCAGCTTCATGCAGGGAGGCACTGAAGCTTTCTTT.